What follows are 7 T cell receptor beta chains derived from one specimen sequenced in a study of blood T cells in healthy people across ages. It was with a sample-barcoded 5' primer and a J-beta primer mix that a second PCR of roughly 7 to 12 cycles was run. TCRdb fed the 5' RACE reads into MiXCR, producing one record per CDR3 protein. This sample has 710,000 or so distinct CDR3 sequences, with about 30% found just once. Sequences were obtained from blood. The receptors derive from a woman older than 75 in good health.

This clonotype was observed at least ten times. The J gene is TRBJ2-5, the V gene TRBV5-1; D is unresolved. V gave up 4 bases and J gave up 3 bases, with 7 bases separating them. Germline CDR1 and CDR2: SGHRS and YFSETQ. This CDR3 is built from 12 residues. CDR3 residues: CASSPDEETQYF. Here the CDR3 DNA reads TGCGCCAGCAGCCCTGATGAAGAGACCCAGTACTTC.

By frequency in the sample, this clonotype is medium-sized (0.01 to 0.1%). V usage is TRBV6-5 and J usage is TRBJ1-2; D is unresolved. The CDR3 length is 13 residues. V was clipped by 2 bases and J by 3 bases, with 7 bases between them. Germline CDR1 and CDR2: MNHEY and SVGAGI. The CDR3 DNA follows: TGTGCCAGCAGTTACAGGACGTACTATGGCTACACCTTC. Its protein product is CASSYRTYYGYTF.

This clonotype was observed many times. The V call is TRBV9, the J call TRBJ1-1, with D perhaps matching TRBD1 (5 bases). V lost 3 bases, J lost 0 bases, and 12 bases lay in between. CDR3 length: 15 residues. Germline loops: CDR1 SGDLS, CDR2 YYNGEE. The CDR3 loop reads CASSASRGLNTEAFF. The CDR3 DNA follows: TGTGCCAGCAGCGCCTCGCGGGGGTTGAACACTGAAGCTTTCTTT.

In the case of this clonotype: Possible read error: a much larger clone is one base away. This chain connects TRBV20-1 to TRBJ2-1; perhaps D is TRBD1 or TRBD2 (5 bases each). Trimming removed 3 bases at V and 6 bases at J, with 15 bases between. From germline, CDR1 is DFQATT and CDR2 SNEGSKA (reference sequence). The CDR3 is 14 residues long. CDR3 in amino acids: CSASRDGRGNEQFF. The CDR3 region has the DNA TGCAGTGCTAGTAGGGACGGTCGGGGCAATGAGCAGTTCTTC.

Ten or more counts support this clonotype. This chain connects TRBV5-1 to TRBJ2-1; 7 nucleotides agree with TRBD2. CDR1 is SGHRS and CDR2 is YFSETQ in the germline V gene. The CDR3 is 17 residues long. V dropped 1 base and J dropped 7; count of bases not matched to a gene: 14. CDR3 in DNA: TGCGCCAGCAGCTTGATGGGACTAAGCGGGGTAGAAAATGAGCAGTTCTTC. Translated: CASSLMGLSGVENEQFF.

This clonotype was observed at least ten times. The gene calls are TRBV28 and TRBJ2-5; TRBD2 matches 10 bases. Germline CDR1 is MDHEN and CDR2 is SYDVKM. J gave up 5 bases and V 3 bases, and 6 bases lay outside the gene matches. This CDR3 is 15 amino acids long. CDR3 region: CASSLYMGLAETQYF. In DNA form, the CDR3 reads TGTGCCAGCAGTTTGTATATGGGACTAGCGGAGACCCAGTACTTC. Variable domain in full (rest from reference TRBV28 and TRBJ2-5): DVKVTQSSRYLVKRTGEKVFLECVQDMDHENMFWYRQDPGLGLRLIYFSYDVKMKEKGDIPEGYSVSREKKERFSLILESASTNQTSMYLCASSLYMGLAETQYFGPGTRLLVL.

This clonotype was detected once. The gene calls are TRBV6-5 and TRBJ2-7; tentatively, D is TRBD2 (5 bases). Germline V lookup: CDR1 MNHEY, CDR2 SVGAGI. Trimming removed 7 bases at V and 6 bases at J, with 10 bases between. The CDR3 is 11 amino acids. The DNA for the CDR3 is TGTGCCAGCACCCACAGCGGCGAGCAGTACTTC. This encodes CASTHSGEQYF.